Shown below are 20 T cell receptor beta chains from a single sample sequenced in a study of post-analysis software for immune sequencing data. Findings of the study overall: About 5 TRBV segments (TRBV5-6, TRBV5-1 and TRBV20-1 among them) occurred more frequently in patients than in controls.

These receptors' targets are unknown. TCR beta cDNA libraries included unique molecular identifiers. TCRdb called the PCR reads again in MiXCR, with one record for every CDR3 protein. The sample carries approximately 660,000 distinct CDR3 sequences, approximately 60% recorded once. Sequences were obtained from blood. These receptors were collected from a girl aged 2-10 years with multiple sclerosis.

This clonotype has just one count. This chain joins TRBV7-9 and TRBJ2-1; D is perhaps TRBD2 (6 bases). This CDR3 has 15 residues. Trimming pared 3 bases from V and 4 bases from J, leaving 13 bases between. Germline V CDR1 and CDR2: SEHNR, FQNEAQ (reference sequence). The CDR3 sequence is CASSFRDFYYNEQFF. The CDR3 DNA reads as TGTGCCAGCAGCTTCCGGGACTTTTATTACAATGAGCAGTTCTTC.

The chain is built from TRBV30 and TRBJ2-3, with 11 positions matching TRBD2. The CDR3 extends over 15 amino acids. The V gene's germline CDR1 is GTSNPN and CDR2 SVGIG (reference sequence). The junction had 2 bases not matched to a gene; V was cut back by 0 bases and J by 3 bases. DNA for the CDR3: TGTGCCTGGAGTGTACTAGCGGGAGTGACAGATACGCAGTATTTT. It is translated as CAWSVLAGVTDTQYF.

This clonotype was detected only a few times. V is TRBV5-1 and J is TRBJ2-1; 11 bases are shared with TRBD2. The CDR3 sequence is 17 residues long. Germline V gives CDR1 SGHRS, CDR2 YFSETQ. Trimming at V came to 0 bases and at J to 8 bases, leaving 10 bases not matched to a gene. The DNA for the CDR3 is TGCGCCAGCAGCTTGGGGACTAGCGGGTCCTCTGGGGATGAGCAGTTCTTC. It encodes CASSLGTSGSSGDEQFF.

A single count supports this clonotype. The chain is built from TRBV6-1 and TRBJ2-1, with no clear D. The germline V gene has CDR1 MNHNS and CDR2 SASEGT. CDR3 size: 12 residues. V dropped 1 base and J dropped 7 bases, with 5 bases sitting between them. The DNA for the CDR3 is TGTGCCAGCAGTGAAGACGGGAATGAGCAGTTCTTC. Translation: CASSEDGNEQFF.

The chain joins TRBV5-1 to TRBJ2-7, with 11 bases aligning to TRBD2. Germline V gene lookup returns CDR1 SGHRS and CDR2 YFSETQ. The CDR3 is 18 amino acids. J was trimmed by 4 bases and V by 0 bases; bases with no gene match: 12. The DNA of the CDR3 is TGCGCCAGCAGCTTGGTGACCCCTACTAGCGGGAGTCGGTACGAGCAGTACTTC. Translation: CASSLVTPTSGSRYEQYF. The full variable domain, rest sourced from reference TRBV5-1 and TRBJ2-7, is KAGVTQTPRYLIKTRGQQVTLSCSPISGHRSVSWYQQTPGQGLQFLFEYFSETQRNKGNFPGRFSGRQFSNSRSEMNVSTLELGDSALYLCASSLVTPTSGSRYEQYFGPGTRLTVT.

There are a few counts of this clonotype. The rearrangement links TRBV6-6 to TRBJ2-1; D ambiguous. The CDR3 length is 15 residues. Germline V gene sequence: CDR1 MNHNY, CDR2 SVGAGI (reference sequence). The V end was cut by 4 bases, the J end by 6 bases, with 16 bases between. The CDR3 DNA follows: TGTGCCAGCAGTTTGACTCAGGACCGTGGCAATGAGCAGTTCTTC. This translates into CASSLTQDRGNEQFF.

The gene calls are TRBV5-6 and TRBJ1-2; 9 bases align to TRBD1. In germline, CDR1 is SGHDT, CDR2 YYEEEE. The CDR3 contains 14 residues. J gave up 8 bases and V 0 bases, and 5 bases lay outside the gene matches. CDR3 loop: CASSLAGQGGGYTF. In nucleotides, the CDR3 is TGTGCCAGCAGCTTGGCGGGACAGGGAGGCGGCTACACCTTC.

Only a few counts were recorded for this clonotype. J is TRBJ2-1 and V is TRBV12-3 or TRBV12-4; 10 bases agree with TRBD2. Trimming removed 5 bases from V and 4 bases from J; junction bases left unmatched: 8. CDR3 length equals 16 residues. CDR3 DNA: TGTGCCAGCAGTGATACTAGCGGGGCTATTTACAATGAGCAGTTCTTC. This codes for CASSDTSGAIYNEQFF.

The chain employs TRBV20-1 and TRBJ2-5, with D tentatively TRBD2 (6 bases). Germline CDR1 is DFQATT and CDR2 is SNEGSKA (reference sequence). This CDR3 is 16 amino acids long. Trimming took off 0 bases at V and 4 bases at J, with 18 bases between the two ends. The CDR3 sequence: CSARDNWGVRRETQYF. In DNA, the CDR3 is TGCAGTGCTAGAGATAATTGGGGGGTACGACGAGAGACCCAGTACTTC.

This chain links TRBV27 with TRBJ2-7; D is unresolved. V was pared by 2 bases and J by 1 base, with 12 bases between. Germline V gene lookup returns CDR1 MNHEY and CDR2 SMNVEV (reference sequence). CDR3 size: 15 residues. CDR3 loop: CASSLRADTSYEQYF. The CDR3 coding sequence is TGTGCCAGCAGTTTAAGGGCAGATACTTCCTACGAGCAGTACTTC.

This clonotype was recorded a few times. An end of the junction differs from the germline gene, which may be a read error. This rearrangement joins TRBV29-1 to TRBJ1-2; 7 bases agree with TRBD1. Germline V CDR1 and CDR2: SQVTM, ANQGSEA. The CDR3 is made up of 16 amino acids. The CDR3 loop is CSVEEGGGRNLYGYTF. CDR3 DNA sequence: TGTAGCGTTGAAGAGGGAGGGGGCCGAAACCTCTATGGCTACACCTTC.

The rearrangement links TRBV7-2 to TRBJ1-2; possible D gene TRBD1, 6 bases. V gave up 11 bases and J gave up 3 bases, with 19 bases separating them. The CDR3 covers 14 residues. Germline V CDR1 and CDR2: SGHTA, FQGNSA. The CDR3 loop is CACGTFKGHYGYTF. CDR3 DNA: TGTGCCTGCGGGACATTTAAGGGCCACTATGGCTACACCTTC.

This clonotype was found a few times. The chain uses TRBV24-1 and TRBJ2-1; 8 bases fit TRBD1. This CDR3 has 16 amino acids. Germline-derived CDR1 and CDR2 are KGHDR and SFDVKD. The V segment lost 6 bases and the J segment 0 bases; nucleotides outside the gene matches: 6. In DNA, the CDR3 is TGTGCCACCAGTAAGACAGGGGATAGCTCCTACAATGAGCAGTTCTTC. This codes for CATSKTGDSSYNEQFF.

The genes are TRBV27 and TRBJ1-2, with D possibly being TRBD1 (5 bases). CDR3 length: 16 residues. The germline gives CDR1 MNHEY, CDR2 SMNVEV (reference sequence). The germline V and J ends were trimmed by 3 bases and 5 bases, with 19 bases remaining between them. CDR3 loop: CASSLSDSLRTYGYTF. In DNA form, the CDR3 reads TGTGCCAGCAGTTTGTCTGACAGCCTAAGGACGTATGGCTACACCTTC.

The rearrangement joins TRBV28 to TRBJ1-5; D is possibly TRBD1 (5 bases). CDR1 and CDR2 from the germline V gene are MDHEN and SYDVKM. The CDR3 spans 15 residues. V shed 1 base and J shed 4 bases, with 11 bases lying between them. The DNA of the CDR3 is TGTGCCAGCAGTTTATTAGGGGTGAAAAATCAGCCCCAGCATTTT. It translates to CASSLLGVKNQPQHF.

CDR3 nucleotides: TGTGCCAGCTCACCACCAACAGAAAGGGAAGGAGGAACTTTCTTT. Amino acid sequence: CASSPPTEREGGTFF. The chain joins TRBV18 to TRBJ1-1; no firm D call. V was cut by 0 bases and J by 12 bases, with 20 bases left in between. The CDR3 totals 15 residues. Germline V gene lookup returns CDR1 KGHSH and CDR2 LQKENI.

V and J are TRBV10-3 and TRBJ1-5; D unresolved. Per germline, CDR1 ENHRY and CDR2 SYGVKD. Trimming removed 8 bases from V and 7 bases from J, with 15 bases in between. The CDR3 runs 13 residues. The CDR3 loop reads CAIQNRENQPQHF. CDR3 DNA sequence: TGTGCCATCCAAAATCGGGAGAACCAGCCCCAGCATTTT.

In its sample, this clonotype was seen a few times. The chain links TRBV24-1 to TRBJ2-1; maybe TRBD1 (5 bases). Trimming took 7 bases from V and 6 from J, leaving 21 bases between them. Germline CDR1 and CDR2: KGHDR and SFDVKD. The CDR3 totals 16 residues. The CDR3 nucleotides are TGTGCCACCAGCCTTAATCCAGGGAATAAGTTCAATGAGCAGTTCTTC. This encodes CATSLNPGNKFNEQFF.

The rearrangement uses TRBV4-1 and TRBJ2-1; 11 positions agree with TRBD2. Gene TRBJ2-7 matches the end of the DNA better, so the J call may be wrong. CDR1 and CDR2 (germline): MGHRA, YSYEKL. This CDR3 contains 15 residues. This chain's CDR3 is CASSQGLAGYNEQYF. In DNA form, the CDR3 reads TGCGCCAGCAGCCAAGGACTAGCGGGATACAATGAGCAGTACTTC.

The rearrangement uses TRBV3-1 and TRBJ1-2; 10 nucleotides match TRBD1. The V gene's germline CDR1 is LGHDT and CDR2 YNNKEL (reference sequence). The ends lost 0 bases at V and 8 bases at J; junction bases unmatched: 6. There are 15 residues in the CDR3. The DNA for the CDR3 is TGTGCCAGCAGCCAAGATGGGGGACAGGGGTACGGCTACACCTTC. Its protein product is CASSQDGGQGYGYTF.